The 17 T cell receptor beta chains below all came from one sample that was sequenced in a study of T cell repertoires in cytomegalovirus infection. These receptors lack a known antigen. TCRdb re-derived calls from the reads in MiXCR, one entry per CDR3 protein. The table has about 920,000 distinct CDR3 sequences, more than 25% seen once. Sequenced here: cultured CD8+ T cells from PBMCs, sampled from culture after CMV antigen stimulation. All receptors come from a human donor in good health (CMV status not recorded). Some clones in this sample may be carry-over from other donors' samples.

In its sample, this clonotype was seen a few times. The chain combines TRBV4-3 with TRBJ1-4; D may be TRBD1 (5 bases). Trimming pared 3 bases from V and 5 bases from J, leaving 13 bases between. Germline loops: CDR1 LGHNA, CDR2 YSLEER. The CDR3 is 15 amino acids. In DNA form, the CDR3 reads TGCGCCAGCAGCCAGGTTGACAGCGAAAATGAAAAACTGTTTTTT. Its protein is CASSQVDSENEKLFF.

The chain uses TRBV6-5 and TRBJ1-2; D gene unclear. This CDR3 region has 13 residues. The germline V and J ends were trimmed by 7 bases and 6 bases, with 15 bases remaining between them. Germline CDR1 reads MNHEY; CDR2 reads SVGAGI. This CDR3 reads CASTRSLSNGYTF. The CDR3, as DNA: TGTGCCAGCACCCGATCATTGTCGAATGGCTACACCTTC.

V and J are TRBV6-5 and TRBJ2-3; 7 nucleotides line up with TRBD2. CDR3 length equals 15 residues. Germline CDR1 and CDR2: MNHEY and SVGAGI. V gave up 2 bases and J gave up 0 bases; unmatched junction bases: 2. In DNA, the CDR3 is TGTGCCAGCAGTTACACTAGCGCTAGCACAGATACGCAGTATTTT. Protein: CASSYTSASTDTQYF.

This clonotype was detected a few times. V usage is TRBV4-2 and J usage is TRBJ2-3, with D perhaps matching TRBD2 (6 bases). Looked up from germline, CDR1 is LGHNA and CDR2 is YNFKEQ. Trimming took 0 bases from V and 0 from J, leaving 13 bases between them. The CDR3 loop spans 17 amino acids. CDR3: CASSQDLAGGSTDTQYF. The CDR3 coding sequence is TGTGCCAGCAGCCAAGATCTGGCCGGGGGTAGCACAGATACGCAGTATTTT.

This clonotype was counted at least ten times. The chain combines TRBV7-2 with TRBJ2-5; the match to TRBD2 covers 9 bases. This CDR3 contains 17 residues. Germline-derived CDR1 and CDR2 are SGHTA and FQGNSA. Trimming cost V 1 base and J 2 bases; bases outside gene matches: 8. CDR3 in amino acids: CASSLDRAGGIQETQYF. Here the CDR3 DNA reads TGTGCCAGCAGCTTAGATCGGGCGGGGGGGATTCAAGAGACCCAGTACTTC.

This clonotype was seen repeatedly, ten times or more. The chain combines TRBV7-6 with TRBJ2-7; D remains unclear. Trimming stripped 3 bases from V and 3 bases from J, with 15 bases between. The CDR3 totals 15 residues. CDR1 is SGHVS, CDR2 FNYEAQ, per germline. CDR3 DNA: TGTGCCAGCAGCTTCGCCTCCCCTCCGGGCTACGAGCAGTACTTC. This codes for CASSFASPPGYEQYF. Using reference TRBV7-6 and TRBJ2-7 for the parts outside the CDR3, the full variable domain is GAGVSQSPRYKVTKRGQDVALRCDPISGHVSLYWYRQALGQGPEFLTYFNYEAQQDKSGLPNDRFSAERPEGSISTLTIQRTEQRDSAMYRCASSFASPPGYEQYFGPGTRLTVT.

The CDR3 coding sequence is TGTGCCAGCAGCTCGGGACAGGGTAAACCCCAGCATTTT. Translated, it gives CASSSGQGKPQHF. The rearrangement uses TRBV7-6 and TRBJ1-5, with 9 bases fitting TRBD1. CDR1 is SGHVS, CDR2 FNYEAQ, per germline. J gave up 10 bases and V 4 bases, and 5 bases lay outside the gene matches. The CDR3 has 13 amino acids.

The rearrangement joins TRBV5-5 to TRBJ2-2; 7 nucleotides agree with TRBD1. With 6 bases clipped from V and 4 bases from J, the junction kept 9 bases outside the gene matches. Germline CDR1 reads SGHKS; CDR2 reads YYEKEE (reference sequence). This CDR3 is built from 15 residues. The CDR3 DNA reads TGTGCCAGCATATCCGAGGGACAGATCACCGGGGAGCTGTTTTTT. Translation gives CASISEGQITGELFF.

This rearrangement joins TRBV5-1 to TRBJ2-7; TRBD2 aligns across 7 bases. Germline CDR1 reads SGHRS; CDR2 reads YFSETQ. There are 14 residues in the CDR3. V dropped 2 bases and J dropped 4; count of bases not matched to a gene: 6. The CDR3 region has the DNA TGCGCCAGCAGCTTTAGGGAGGGAGCTTACGAGCAGTACTTC. Translating gives CASSFREGAYEQYF.

This clonotype was counted only a few times. The chain combines TRBV19 with TRBJ2-3; D unclear. Between the trimmed V and J ends, which lost 5 bases and 2 bases, there was a span of 8 bases. This CDR3 comprises 13 residues. From germline, CDR1 is LNHDA and CDR2 SQIVND (reference sequence). In nucleotides, the CDR3 is TGTGCCAGTAGTCCCGAGACCACAGATACGCAGTATTTT. Its protein product is CASSPETTDTQYF.

This chain uses TRBV6-6 with TRBJ1-2; D is ambiguous. V lost 5 bases and J lost 4, with 11 bases in between. Germline V lookup: CDR1 MNHNY, CDR2 SVGAGI (reference sequence). The CDR3 spans 13 residues. CDR3 sequence: CASSGVGTYGYTF. The DNA of the CDR3 is TGTGCCAGCAGTGGCGTAGGTACCTATGGCTACACCTTC.

This clonotype showed up many times. This chain joins TRBV7-9 and TRBJ1-5; TRBD1 aligns across 7 bases. Germline V gene lookup returns CDR1 SEHNR and CDR2 FQNEAQ (reference sequence). Trimming took 4 bases from V and 6 from J; bases not matched to a gene: 9. CDR3 length: 15 amino acids. The CDR3 reads CASSYLGGAGQPQHF. For the CDR3, the DNA is TGTGCCAGCAGCTACCTAGGGGGCGCGGGTCAGCCCCAGCATTTT.

The sample holds a few counts of this clonotype. The chain recombines TRBV4-3 with TRBJ2-1; maybe TRBD2 (6 bases). This CDR3 is built from 16 residues. Trimming pared 0 bases from V and 2 bases from J, leaving 11 bases between. Germline loops: CDR1 LGHNA, CDR2 YSLEER. CDR3 residues: CASSQDRGYPYNEQFF. Here the CDR3 DNA reads TGCGCCAGCAGCCAAGATCGGGGGTATCCCTACAATGAGCAGTTCTTC.

The chain is built from TRBV6-1 and TRBJ2-3; D remains unclear. CDR3 size: 13 residues. CDR1 is MNHNS, CDR2 SASEGT, per germline. V was trimmed by 3 bases and J by 6 bases, leaving 10 bases between them. CDR3 sequence (DNA): TGTGCCAGCAGTGACTATGTCACGGATACGCAGTATTTT. Its protein product is CASSDYVTDTQYF.

A few counts support this clonotype. The gene calls are TRBV28 and TRBJ1-5, with D perhaps matching TRBD1 (5 bases). This CDR3 region has 14 residues. V lost 2 bases and J lost 5, with 10 bases in between. Germline lookup yields CDR1 MDHEN and CDR2 SYDVKM. The CDR3 DNA is TGTGCCAGCAGTTTAAGGGGCCTTGATCAGCCCCAGCATTTT. Protein product: CASSLRGLDQPQHF.

This clonotype has more than one count but fewer than ten. The chain recombines TRBV5-1 with TRBJ1-2, with 8 bases fitting TRBD1. CDR3 size: 17 residues. CDR1 SGHRS and CDR2 YFSETQ come from the germline V gene. The ends lost 4 bases at V and 6 bases at J; junction bases unmatched: 17. In DNA form, the CDR3 reads TGCGCCAGCAGCATAGATGTAGACAGGGGAGTTCGGGATGGCTACACCTTC. This translates into CASSIDVDRGVRDGYTF.

CDR3: CASSQDRDRVYGYTF. CDR3 nucleotides: TGTGCCAGCAGCCAAGACCGGGACAGAGTCTATGGCTACACCTTC. V is TRBV7-9 and J is TRBJ1-2, with 7 bases identical to TRBD1. The CDR3 sequence is 15 residues long. Losses at the gene ends were 5 bases for V and 4 bases for J; bases not matched to a gene: 10. The germline V gene encodes CDR1 SEHNR and CDR2 FQNEAQ (reference sequence).